The rows below give T cell receptor beta chains drawn from one sample of a study of cytomegalovirus exposure and HLA in healthy donors. This table comes from immunoSEQ multiplex PCR, and its TCRdb copy is limited to in-frame clones, with some not included. This sample has about 94,000 clones; about 80% occur once, and the top ten carry approximately 10%. Input material: PBMCs. These receptors were obtained from a human donor in good health. CDR3s include the opening cysteine and the closing phenylalanine or tryptophan. D genes are given only for firm matches. Not all rows give a size; the values are once, few, many and, for expanded clones, a class.

cdr3_nt cdr3_aa j_call clone_size d_call v_call
TGCGCCAGCAGCTTTTTACCCCGGACAGGGGGGAATTCACCCCTCCACTTT CASSFLPRTGGNSPLHF TRBJ1-6 few TRBD1 TRBV5-1
TGTGCCACCTCCCCCCTCCCGGGGAGCCCCTACGAGCAGTACTTC CATSPLPGSPYEQYF TRBJ2-7 . . TRBV27
TGCGCCAGCAGCTTGGCCAGGTTCGGGCGGGGTCCGTTCTTC CASSLARFGRGPFF TRBJ2-1 once . TRBV5-1
TGCGCCAGCAGCCAAAGCCCACCTGACAGGGGGCATGGCTACACCTTC CASSQSPPDRGHGYTF TRBJ1-2 . TRBD1 TRBV4-3
TGTGCCAGCGTCTTCGGCGCCCGGGGAACTGAAGCTTTCTTT CASVFGARGTEAFF TRBJ1-1 . . TRBV28
TGCGCCAGCAGCCAGGGACAGCTCATGAACACTGAAGCTTTCTTT CASSQGQLMNTEAFF TRBJ1-1 few TRBD1 TRBV4-3
TGTGCCAGCAGTTTACAGGGACTGAGTGAAAAACTGTTTTTT CASSLQGLSEKLFF TRBJ1-4 . . TRBV28
TGTGCCAGCAGCTTGGTGACAGGGGGAGGGAGCGGCTACACCTTC CASSLVTGGGSGYTF TRBJ1-2 few TRBD1 TRBV5-6
TGCGCCAGCAGCTTAGCCGGGACACCTAATGAAAAACTGTTTTTT CASSLAGTPNEKLFF TRBJ1-4 . . TRBV5-1
TGTGCCAGTAGTATAGCGGGGGACAGGGGGGAAAGAGATACGCAGTATTTT CASSIAGDRGERDTQYF TRBJ2-3 . TRBD1 TRBV19
TGTGCCAGCAGCCCTCGTACGGGGGGAAGCTCTGGAAACACCATATATTTT CASSPRTGGSSGNTIYF TRBJ1-3 . . TRBV7-4
TGTGCCAGTAGTACCGGGACAGCGCCTCACTATGGCTACACCTTC CASSTGTAPHYGYTF TRBJ1-2 . TRBD1 TRBV19
TGTGCCAGCAGCTTACAGGGGAGCAATCAGCCCCAGCATTTT CASSLQGSNQPQHF TRBJ1-5 . . TRBV7-9
TGTGCCAGCAGCGCCCACAGGGGGATGTCCTACGAGCAGTACTTC CASSAHRGMSYEQYF TRBJ2-7 . TRBD1 TRBV7-3
TGTGCCAGCAGGACAGGGGACTCCTACGAGCAGTACTTC CASRTGDSYEQYF TRBJ2-7 . TRBD1 TRBV27
TGTGCCAGCAGACCTACAGGGATCTCCTACGAGCAGTACTTC CASRPTGISYEQYF TRBJ2-7 . . TRBV28
TGTGCCAGCTCACCCCTCCAAGAGACCCAGTACTTC CASSPLQETQYF TRBJ2-5 . . TRBV18
TGTGCCAGCAGCACAGGGACAGGGGTGTACGAGCAGTACTTC CASSTGTGVYEQYF TRBJ2-7 . TRBD1 TRBV7-2
TGTGCCAGCAGTCAGGGACAGTATAGCAATCAGCCCCAGCATTTT CASSQGQYSNQPQHF TRBJ1-5 . TRBD1 TRBV27
TGTGCCAGCAGCTACCGGGACAGGGGGTCCGGGGAGCTGTTTTTT CASSYRDRGSGELFF TRBJ2-2 . TRBD1 TRBV6-6
TGTGCCAGCAGCTTGGGGGAGGGTGAGCAGTTCTTC CASSLGEGEQFF TRBJ2-1 . TRBD2 TRBV7-3
TGCGCCAGCGGGTCCTTGGGAGCGGGGGAGTGGAACACAGATACGCAGTATTTT CASGSLGAGEWNTDTQYF TRBJ2-3 . TRBD2 TRBV4-3
TGTGCCAGTAGTCCGACAGGGGAGAATGAAAAACTGTTTTTT CASSPTGENEKLFF TRBJ1-4 . TRBD1 TRBV19
TGTGCCAGCAGTGGAACCCGGACTAGCGGGAGAAAGGAGCAGTTCTTC CASSGTRTSGRKEQFF TRBJ2-1 few TRBD2 TRBV28
TGTGCCAGCAGTTATGATAACACGAGGGAGACCCAGTACTTC CASSYDNTRETQYF TRBJ2-5 . . TRBV6-6
TGTGCCAGCAGTTACCCTGGGACAGTGGACGGGGAGCTGTTTTTT CASSYPGTVDGELFF TRBJ2-2 few TRBD1 TRBV6-6
TGTGCCAGCAGGCCATCCAGGTCGCAAGAGACCCAGTACTTC CASRPSRSQETQYF TRBJ2-5 . . TRBV28
TGTGCCAGCAGCCCCAGACAGGAGCAGGACACTGAAGCTTTCTTT CASSPRQEQDTEAFF TRBJ1-1 . . TRBV9
TGTGCCAGCAGCTTAGCGGCTCTAGCGGGCACAGATACGCAGTATTTT CASSLAALAGTDTQYF TRBJ2-3 . TRBD2 TRBV7-6
TGCGCCAGCGGAAACCGAGGGAGGGGGGTCTATGGCTACACCTTC CASGNRGRGVYGYTF TRBJ1-2 . . TRBV4-1
TGTGCCAGCAGTTTATCGACGGGGGGGAACGATCCCCAGTACTTC CASSLSTGGNDPQYF TRBJ2-5 once TRBD2 TRBV27
TGTGCCAGCAGCGCCCGGACTAGCGGGATCTACAATGAGCAGTTCTTC CASSARTSGIYNEQFF TRBJ2-1 . TRBD2 TRBV9
TGCGCCAGCAGCTTGTCTACCGGGGAGCTGTTTTTT CASSLSTGELFF TRBJ2-2 . . TRBV5-1
TGTGCCAGCACCGCCGGCGGGACAGGGGGCTACGAGCAGTACTTC CASTAGGTGGYEQYF TRBJ2-7 . TRBD1 TRBV5-4
TGTGCCATCAGTGAGTCAGGAGGGAACGAGCAGTACTTC CAISESGGNEQYF TRBJ2-7 few . TRBV10-3
TGTGCCAGCAGCTTAATGAGACCGGGACAGGCGAACACCGGGGAGCTGTTTTTT CASSLMRPGQANTGELFF TRBJ2-2 . TRBD1 TRBV7-8